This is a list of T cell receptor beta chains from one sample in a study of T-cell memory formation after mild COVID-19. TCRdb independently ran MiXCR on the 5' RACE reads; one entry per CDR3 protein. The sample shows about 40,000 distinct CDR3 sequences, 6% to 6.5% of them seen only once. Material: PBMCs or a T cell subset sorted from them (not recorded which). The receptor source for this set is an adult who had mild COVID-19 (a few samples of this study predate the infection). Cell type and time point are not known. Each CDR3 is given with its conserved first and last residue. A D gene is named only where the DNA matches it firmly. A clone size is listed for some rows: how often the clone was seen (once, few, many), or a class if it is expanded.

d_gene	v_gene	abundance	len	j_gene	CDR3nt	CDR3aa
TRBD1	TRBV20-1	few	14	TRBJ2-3	TGCAGTGCTAGGATGGGACAGGGAGCAGATACGCAGTATTTT	CSARMGQGADTQYF
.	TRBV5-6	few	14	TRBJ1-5	TGTGCCAGCAGCTTAGGACAGACCAATCAGCCCCAGCATTTT	CASSLGQTNQPQHF
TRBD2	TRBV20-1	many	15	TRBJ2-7	TGCAGTGCTAGATCGGCTAGCGGGCCTGGGGACGAGCAGTACTTC	CSARSASGPGDEQYF
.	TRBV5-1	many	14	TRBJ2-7	TGCGCCAGCAGCCCTCGACGGGACTCCTACGAGCAGTACTTC	CASSPRRDSYEQYF
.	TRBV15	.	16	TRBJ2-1	TGTGCCACCAGCAGAGGAAGGGGGTCTACCTACAATGAGCAGTTCTTC	CATSRGRGSTYNEQFF
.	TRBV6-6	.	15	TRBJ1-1	TGTGCCAGCAGCAAAAGAGTCGGGGGGCCGACTGAAGCTTTCTTT	CASSKRVGGPTEAFF
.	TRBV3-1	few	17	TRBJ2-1	TGTGCCAGCAGCCAATCCCCGACTGCGGGACAATACAATGAGCAGTTCTTC	CASSQSPTAGQYNEQFF
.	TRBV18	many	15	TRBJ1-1	TGTGCCAGTTTCCAATCCCCGGTTATCGGGGCTGAAGCTTTCTTT	CASFQSPVIGAEAFF
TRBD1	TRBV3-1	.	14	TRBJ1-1	TGTGCCAGCAGCCAAGTGGGGACAGGACAGACGACTTTCTTT	CASSQVGTGQTTFF
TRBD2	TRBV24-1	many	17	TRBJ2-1	TGTGCCACCAGTGACACTCTAGCGGGGGGTAGCTACAATGAGCAGTTCTTC	CATSDTLAGGSYNEQFF
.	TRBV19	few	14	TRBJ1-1	TGTGCCACCAGAGACAGCACGCTGAACACTGAAGCTTTCTTT	CATRDSTLNTEAFF
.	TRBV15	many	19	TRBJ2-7	TGTGCCACCAGCAGAAAGATTTTGGGCAGCCCCGTGGTTAGCTACGAGCAGTACTTC	CATSRKILGSPVVSYEQYF
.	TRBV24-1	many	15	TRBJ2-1	TGTGCCACCTCAATTACGGGGGCGGGGGACAATGAGCAGTTCTTC	CATSITGAGDNEQFF
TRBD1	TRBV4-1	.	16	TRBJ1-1	TGCGCCAGCAGCCATGACTCGCCGACAGGGATGATTAGAGCTTTCTTT	CASSHDSPTGMIRAFF
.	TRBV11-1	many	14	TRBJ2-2	TGTGCCAGCAGCCCTTGGGGACAAACCGGGGAGCTGTTTTTT	CASSPWGQTGELFF
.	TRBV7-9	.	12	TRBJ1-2	TGTGCCAGCAGCCTGGACTATCATGGCTACACCTTC	CASSLDYHGYTF
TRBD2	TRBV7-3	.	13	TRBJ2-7	TGTGCCAGCAGCTTACGGAGGGAGGGCGAGCAGTACTTC	CASSLRREGEQYF
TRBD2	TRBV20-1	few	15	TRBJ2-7	TGCAGTGCTAGAGATCGGCTAGGCGGGAGTTACGAGCAGTACTTC	CSARDRLGGSYEQYF
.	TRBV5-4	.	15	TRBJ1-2	TGTGCCAGCAGCTTGGTGCCGCCTCGGACTAGTGGCTACACCTTC	CASSLVPPRTSGYTF
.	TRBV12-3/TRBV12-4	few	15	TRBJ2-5	TGTGCCAGCAGTCTCCAACAGGTGGGGTCGGAGACCCAGTACTTC	CASSLQQVGSETQYF
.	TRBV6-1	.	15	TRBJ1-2	TGTGCCAGCAGTGGGAGGAGCACTGCTAACTATGGCTACACCTTC	CASSGRSTANYGYTF
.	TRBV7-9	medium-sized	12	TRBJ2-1	TGTGCCAGCCTGGGAACTGCAAATGAGCAGTTCTTC	CASLGTANEQFF
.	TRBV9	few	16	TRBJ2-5	TGTGCCAGCAGCGTAGCGACTTCTAGTGGGCAAGAGACCCAGTACTTC	CASSVATSSGQETQYF
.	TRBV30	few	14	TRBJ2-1	TGTGCCTGGAGTTTGGGACTCGACTTCAATGAGCAGTTCTTC	CAWSLGLDFNEQFF
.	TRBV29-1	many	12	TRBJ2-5	TGCAGCGTTCGGCGGGTGCAAGAGACCCAGTACTTC	CSVRRVQETQYF
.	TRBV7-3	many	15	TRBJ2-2	TGTGCCAGCAGCCCACGAGGAGGGAACACCGGGGAGCTGTTTTTT	CASSPRGGNTGELFF
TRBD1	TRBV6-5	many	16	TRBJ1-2	TGTGCCAGCAGCCTTGGGACAGGCGGCTCGTGGTATGGCTACACCTTC	CASSLGTGGSWYGYTF
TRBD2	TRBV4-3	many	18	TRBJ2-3	TGCGCCAGCAGCCAAGATCGAACTAGCGGGAATTATCCAGATACGCAGTATTTT	CASSQDRTSGNYPDTQYF
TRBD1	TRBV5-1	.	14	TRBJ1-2	TGCGCCAGCAGCCAAAATACAGGGGTTGACGGCTACACCTTC	CASSQNTGVDGYTF
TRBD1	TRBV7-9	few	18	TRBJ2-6	TGTGCCAGCAGCTTAGCGGGACAGGCACCACCTGGGGCCAACGTCCTGACTTTC	CASSLAGQAPPGANVLTF